This TCR beta chain is drawn from a study of OX40 agonist ivuxolimab in advanced cancers. Clones were sequenced by immunoSEQ multiplex PCR, and TCRdb holds only the in-frame ones, with some missing. There are roughly 30,000 clones in the sample; approximately 86% occur only once, and over 25% lies in the top ten. Germline V gives CDR1 LNHDA, CDR2 SQIVND (reference sequence). The CDR3 spans 15 residues. The V gene end was trimmed by 5 bases and the J gene end by 4 bases; junction bases not matched to a gene: 9. Sequencing was performed on CD4+ or CD8+ T cells sorted from blood, taken in a trial of the OX40 agonist ivuxolimab. This TCR was sampled from an adult with an advanced solid tumor such as melanoma, head and neck, liver or kidney cancer. The chain carries TRBV19 and TRBJ2-7; 9 positions match TRBD1. This chain's CDR3 is CASSARDRDLYEQYF. The CDR3, as DNA: TGTGCCAGTAGTGCCCGGGACAGGGATCTGTACGAGCAGTACTTC. Using reference TRBV19 and TRBJ2-7 for the parts outside the CDR3, the full variable domain is DGGITQSPKYLFRKEGQNVTLSCEQNLNHDAMYWYRQDPGQGLRLIYYSQIVNDFQKGDIAEGYSVSREKKESFPLTVTSAQKNPTAFYLCASSARDRDLYEQYFGPGTRLTVT.